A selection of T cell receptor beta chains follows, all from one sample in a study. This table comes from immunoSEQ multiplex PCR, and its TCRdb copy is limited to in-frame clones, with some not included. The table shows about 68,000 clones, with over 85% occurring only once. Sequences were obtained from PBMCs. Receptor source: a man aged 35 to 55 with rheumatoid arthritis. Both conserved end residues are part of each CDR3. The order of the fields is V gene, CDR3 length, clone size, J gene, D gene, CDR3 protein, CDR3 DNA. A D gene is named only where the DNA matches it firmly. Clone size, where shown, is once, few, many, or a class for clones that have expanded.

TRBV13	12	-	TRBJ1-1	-	CASRVQGTEAFF	TGTGCCAGCAGGGTACAGGGAACTGAAGCTTTCTTT
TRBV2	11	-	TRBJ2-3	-	CASRITDTQYF	TGTGCCAGCAGGATCACAGATACGCAGTATTTT
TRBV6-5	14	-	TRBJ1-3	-	CASSYEASGNTIYF	TGTGCCAGCAGTTACGAGGCCTCTGGAAACACCATATATTTT
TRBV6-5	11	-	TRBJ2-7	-	CASLSSYEQYF	TGTGCCAGCCTAAGCTCCTACGAGCAGTACTTC
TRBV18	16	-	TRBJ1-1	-	CASSPRSRVTNTEAFF	TGTGCCAGCTCACCACGAAGCAGGGTTACGAACACTGAAGCTTTCTTT
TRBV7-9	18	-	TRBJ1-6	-	CASSDTGGAQILRSPLHF	TGTGCCAGCAGCGACACGGGAGGGGCTCAGATTTTACGTTCACCCCTCCACTTT
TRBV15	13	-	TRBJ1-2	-	CATSRGLNDGYTF	TGTGCCACCAGCAGAGGCCTCAATGATGGCTACACCTTC
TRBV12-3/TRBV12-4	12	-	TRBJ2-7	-	CASSHGSYEQYF	TGTGCCAGCAGTCATGGGTCCTACGAGCAGTACTTC
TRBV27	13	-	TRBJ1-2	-	CASSSPKGYGYTF	TGTGCCAGCAGTTCACCGAAAGGGTATGGCTACACCTTC
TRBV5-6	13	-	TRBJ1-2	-	CASSLARAYGYTF	TGTGCCAGCAGCTTGGCCAGGGCGTATGGCTACACCTTC
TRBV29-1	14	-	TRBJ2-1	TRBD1	CSVQQGASLNEQFF	TGCAGCGTCCAACAGGGGGCGAGCTTGAATGAGCAGTTCTTC
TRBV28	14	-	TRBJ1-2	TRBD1	CASSSGTADYGYTF	TGTGCCAGCAGTTCCGGGACAGCAGACTATGGCTACACCTTC
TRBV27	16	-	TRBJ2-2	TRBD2	CASALAGGRRTGELFF	TGTGCCAGCGCCCTAGCGGGGGGCCGTAGGACCGGGGAGCTGTTTTTT
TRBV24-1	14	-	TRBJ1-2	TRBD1	CATSDSGGASGYTF	TGTGCCACCAGTGATTCAGGGGGCGCGAGTGGCTACACCTTC
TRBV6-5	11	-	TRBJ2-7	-	CASSYSHEQYF	TGTGCCAGCAGTTACTCCCACGAGCAGTACTTC
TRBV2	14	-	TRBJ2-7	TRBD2	CASEERRLADEQYF	TGTGCCAGCGAGGAGCGTCGGCTAGCGGACGAGCAGTACTTC
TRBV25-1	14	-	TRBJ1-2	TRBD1	CASSGGTGGVGYTF	TGTGCCAGCAGTGGGGGGACAGGGGGCGTTGGCTACACCTTC
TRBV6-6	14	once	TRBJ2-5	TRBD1	CASRGTGPLETQYF	TGTGCCAGCAGGGGGACAGGGCCATTGGAGACCCAGTACTTC
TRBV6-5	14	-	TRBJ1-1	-	CASNPWGGVTEAFF	TGTGCCAGCAACCCGTGGGGGGGCGTCACTGAAGCTTTCTTT
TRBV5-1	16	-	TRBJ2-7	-	CASSLGAGTPVDEQYF	TGCGCCAGCAGCTTGGGGGCAGGGACACCGGTAGACGAGCAGTACTTC
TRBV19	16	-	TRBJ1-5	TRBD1	CASSIAGRGVNQPQHF	TGTGCCAGTAGTATAGCGGGCAGGGGGGTCAATCAGCCCCAGCATTTT
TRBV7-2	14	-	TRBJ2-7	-	CASSLGRSSYEQYF	TGTGCCAGCAGCTTAGGCAGATCCTCCTACGAGCAGTACTTC
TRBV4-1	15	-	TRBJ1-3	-	CASSQGDHSGNTIYF	TGCGCCAGCAGCCAAGGGGACCACTCTGGAAACACCATATATTTT
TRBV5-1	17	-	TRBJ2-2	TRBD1	CASKMGQGAPGTGELFF	TGCGCCAGCAAGATGGGACAGGGGGCGCCCGGCACCGGGGAGCTGTTTTTT
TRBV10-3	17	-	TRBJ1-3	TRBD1	CAIGPGQGQSSGNTIYF	TGTGCCATCGGCCCGGGACAGGGCCAAAGCTCTGGAAACACCATATATTTT
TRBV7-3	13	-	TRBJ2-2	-	CASSRGETGELFF	TGTGCCAGCAGCCGGGGAGAGACCGGGGAGCTGTTTTTT
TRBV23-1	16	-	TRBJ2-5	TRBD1	CASSQPQQGYQETQYF	TGCGCCAGCAGTCAACCCCAACAGGGGTACCAAGAGACCCAGTACTTC
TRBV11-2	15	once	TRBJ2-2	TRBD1	CASSSRGRTAGELFF	TGTGCCAGCAGCTCGAGGGGGCGAACGGCCGGGGAGCTGTTTTTT
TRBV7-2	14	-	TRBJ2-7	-	CASSFGVSSYEQYF	TGTGCCAGCAGCTTCGGGGTGTCCTCCTACGAGCAGTACTTC
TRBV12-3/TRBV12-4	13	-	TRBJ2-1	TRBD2	CASSFTSEGEQFF	TGTGCCAGCAGTTTTACTAGCGAGGGCGAGCAGTTCTTC
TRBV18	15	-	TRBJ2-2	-	CASSTGHLNTGELFF	TGTGCCAGCTCAACTGGACATCTGAACACCGGGGAGCTGTTTTTT
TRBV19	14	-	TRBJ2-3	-	CASSNRVSTDTQYF	TGTGCCAGTAGCAACAGGGTAAGCACAGATACGCAGTATTTT
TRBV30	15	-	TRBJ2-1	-	CAWSVIGSTYNEQFF	TGTGCCTGGAGTGTAATTGGATCTACTTACAATGAGCAGTTCTTC
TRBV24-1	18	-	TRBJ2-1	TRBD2	CATSDSGTSGRSYNEQFF	TGTGCCACCAGTGATTCCGGGACTAGCGGGAGGTCCTACAATGAGCAGTTCTTC
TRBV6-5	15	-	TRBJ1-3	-	CASSPDLYSGNTIYF	TGTGCCAGCAGCCCCGACCTCTACTCTGGAAACACCATATATTTT
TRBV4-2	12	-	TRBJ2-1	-	CASSQEGVEQFF	TGTGCCAGCAGCCAAGAGGGGGTTGAGCAGTTCTTC
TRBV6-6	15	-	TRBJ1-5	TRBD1	CASRNRDSSNQPQHF	TGTGCCAGCAGAAACCGGGACAGTAGCAATCAGCCCCAGCATTTT
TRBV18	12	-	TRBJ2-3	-	CASSSETDTQYF	TGTGCCAGCTCATCCGAAACCGATACGCAGTATTTT
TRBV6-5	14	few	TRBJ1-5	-	CASSYVTGGQPQHF	TGTGCCAGCAGTTACGTGACAGGCGGGCAGCCCCAGCATTTT
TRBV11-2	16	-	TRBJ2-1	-	CASSSPPGTLAGEQFF	TGTGCCAGCAGCTCACCCCCCGGGACCTTAGCAGGAGAGCAGTTCTTC
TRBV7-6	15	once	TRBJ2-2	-	CASSSPGTGIGELFF	TGTGCCAGCAGCTCCCCCGGAACGGGGATCGGGGAGCTGTTTTTT
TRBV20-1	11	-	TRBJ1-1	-	CSVARESEAFF	TGCAGTGTTGCCCGGGAGAGTGAAGCTTTCTTT
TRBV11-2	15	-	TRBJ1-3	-	CASSYGQITGNTIYF	TGTGCCAGCAGCTACGGACAGATTACTGGAAACACCATATATTTT
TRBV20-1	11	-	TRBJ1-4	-	CSARRRERLFF	TGCAGTGCTAGACGGCGGGAAAGACTGTTTTTT
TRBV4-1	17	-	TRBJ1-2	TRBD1	CASSPGPPGQGNYGYTF	TGCGCCAGCAGCCCTGGGCCCCCGGGACAGGGGAACTATGGCTACACCTTC
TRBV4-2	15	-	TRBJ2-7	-	CASSQGKGFSYEQYF	TGTGCCAGCAGCCAAGGCAAAGGGTTCTCCTACGAGCAGTACTTC
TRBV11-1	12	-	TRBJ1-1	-	CASNTGHTEAFF	TGTGCCAGCAATACAGGCCACACTGAAGCTTTCTTT
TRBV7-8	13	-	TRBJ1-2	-	CASSYPLEAGYTF	TGTGCCAGCAGCTACCCGCTTGAGGCCGGCTACACCTTC
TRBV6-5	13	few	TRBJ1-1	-	CASSLGRHTEAFF	TGTGCCAGCAGCCTCGGACGCCACACTGAAGCTTTCTTT
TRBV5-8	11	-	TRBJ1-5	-	CASSAGKPQHF	TGTGCCAGCAGCGCGGGGAAGCCCCAGCATTTT
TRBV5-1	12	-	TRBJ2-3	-	CASSLAPDTQYF	TGCGCCAGCAGCTTGGCCCCAGATACGCAGTATTTT
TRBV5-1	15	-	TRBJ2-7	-	CASSLGAGSSYEQYF	TGCGCCAGCAGCTTGGGGGCAGGTTCTTCCTACGAGCAGTACTTC
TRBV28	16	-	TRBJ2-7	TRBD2	CASSFKASGRAGEQYF	TGTGCCAGCAGTTTTAAAGCTAGCGGGAGGGCAGGCGAGCAGTACTTC
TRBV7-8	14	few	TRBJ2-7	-	CASSPQQGTYEQYF	TGTGCCAGCAGCCCCCAGCAGGGTACCTACGAGCAGTACTTC
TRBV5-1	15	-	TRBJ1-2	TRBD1	CASSLLTGGSYGYTF	TGCGCCAGCAGCTTGCTTACAGGGGGTTCCTATGGCTACACCTTC
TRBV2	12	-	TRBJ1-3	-	CASTPGGNTIYF	TGTGCCAGCACACCCGGGGGAAACACCATATATTTT
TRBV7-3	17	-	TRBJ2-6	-	CASSRGAGDSGANVLTF	TGCGCCAGCAGCCGGGGGGCCGGGGACTCTGGGGCCAACGTCCTGACTTTC
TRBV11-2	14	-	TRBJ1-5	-	CASSLDPSDQPQHF	TGTGCCAGCAGCTTAGATCCTTCGGATCAGCCCCAGCATTTT
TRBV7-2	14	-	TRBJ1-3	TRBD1	CASSSGQDTNTIYF	TGTGCCAGCAGCTCGGGACAGGACACAAACACCATATATTTT